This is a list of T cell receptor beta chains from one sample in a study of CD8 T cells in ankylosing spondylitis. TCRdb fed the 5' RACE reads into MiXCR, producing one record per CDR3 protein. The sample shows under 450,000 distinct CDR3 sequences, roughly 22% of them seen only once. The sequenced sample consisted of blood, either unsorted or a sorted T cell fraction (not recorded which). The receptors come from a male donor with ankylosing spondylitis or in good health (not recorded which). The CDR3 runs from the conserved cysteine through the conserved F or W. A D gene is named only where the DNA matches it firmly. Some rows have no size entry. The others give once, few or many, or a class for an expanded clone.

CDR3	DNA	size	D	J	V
CSVEDLSDGYTF	TGCAGCGTTGAAGATCTTTCGGATGGCTACACCTTC	few	NA	TRBJ1-2	TRBV29-1
CAISASRGQETQYF	TGTGCCATCAGTGCGTCCCGGGGGCAAGAGACCCAGTACTTC	few	NA	TRBJ2-5	TRBV10-3
CATSDPRDRPYEQYF	TGTGCCACCAGTGACCCCCGGGACCGTCCCTACGAGCAGTACTTC	NA	NA	TRBJ2-7	TRBV24-1
CASSLVGGGGNEQFF	TGTGCCAGCAGTTTAGTTGGGGGCGGGGGCAATGAGCAGTTCTTC	NA	NA	TRBJ2-1	TRBV12-3/TRBV12-4
CASSGLETFVGELFF	TGTGCCAGCAGTGGGCTTGAGACATTCGTCGGGGAGCTGTTTTTT	NA	NA	TRBJ2-2	TRBV27
CASSSNLAGGSYEQYF	TGTGCCAGCAGTTCGAACTTAGCGGGGGGATCCTACGAGCAGTACTTC	NA	TRBD2	TRBJ2-7	TRBV12-3/TRBV12-4
CSARQHYEQYF	TGCAGTGCTAGACAACACTACGAGCAGTACTTC	NA	NA	TRBJ2-7	TRBV20-1
CASSEDVEIAGELFF	TGTGCCAGCAGTGAGGACGTTGAGATCGCCGGGGAGCTGTTTTTT	NA	NA	TRBJ2-2	TRBV12-3/TRBV12-4
CATGPRGRDGEQYF	TGTGCCACCGGTCCTCGGGGAAGAGATGGGGAGCAGTACTTC	NA	NA	TRBJ2-7	TRBV27
CASRLGGGALEQFF	TGTGCCAGCAGGTTAGGAGGGGGGGCCCTTGAGCAGTTCTTC	NA	NA	TRBJ2-1	TRBV7-6
CSARPGGGNTIYF	TGCAGCGCGAGGCCGGGGGGCGGAAACACCATATATTTT	few	NA	TRBJ1-3	TRBV29-1
CASSFTGFNEQFF	TGTGCCAGCAGTTTCACCGGTTTCAATGAGCAGTTCTTC	once	NA	TRBJ2-1	TRBV6-5
CASSEGEGAVNEQFF	TGTGCCAGCAGTGAAGGGGAGGGGGCGGTCAATGAGCAGTTCTTC	few	NA	TRBJ2-1	TRBV2
CASSSSGTSYEQYF	TGTGCCAGCAGCTCGTCCGGGACTTCCTACGAGCAGTACTTC	many	NA	TRBJ2-7	TRBV7-9
CVSGTSDSYNEQFF	TGTGTCTCCGGGACTAGCGATTCCTACAATGAGCAGTTCTTC	NA	TRBD2	TRBJ2-1	TRBV6-1
CAISESSQVNSPLHF	TGTGCCATCAGTGAGTCGTCACAGGTGAATTCACCCCTCCACTTT	once	NA	TRBJ1-6	TRBV10-3
CASSTPRTGGYEQYF	TGTGCCAGCAGCACCCCCAGGACAGGGGGCTACGAGCAGTACTTC	NA	TRBD1	TRBJ2-7	TRBV7-9